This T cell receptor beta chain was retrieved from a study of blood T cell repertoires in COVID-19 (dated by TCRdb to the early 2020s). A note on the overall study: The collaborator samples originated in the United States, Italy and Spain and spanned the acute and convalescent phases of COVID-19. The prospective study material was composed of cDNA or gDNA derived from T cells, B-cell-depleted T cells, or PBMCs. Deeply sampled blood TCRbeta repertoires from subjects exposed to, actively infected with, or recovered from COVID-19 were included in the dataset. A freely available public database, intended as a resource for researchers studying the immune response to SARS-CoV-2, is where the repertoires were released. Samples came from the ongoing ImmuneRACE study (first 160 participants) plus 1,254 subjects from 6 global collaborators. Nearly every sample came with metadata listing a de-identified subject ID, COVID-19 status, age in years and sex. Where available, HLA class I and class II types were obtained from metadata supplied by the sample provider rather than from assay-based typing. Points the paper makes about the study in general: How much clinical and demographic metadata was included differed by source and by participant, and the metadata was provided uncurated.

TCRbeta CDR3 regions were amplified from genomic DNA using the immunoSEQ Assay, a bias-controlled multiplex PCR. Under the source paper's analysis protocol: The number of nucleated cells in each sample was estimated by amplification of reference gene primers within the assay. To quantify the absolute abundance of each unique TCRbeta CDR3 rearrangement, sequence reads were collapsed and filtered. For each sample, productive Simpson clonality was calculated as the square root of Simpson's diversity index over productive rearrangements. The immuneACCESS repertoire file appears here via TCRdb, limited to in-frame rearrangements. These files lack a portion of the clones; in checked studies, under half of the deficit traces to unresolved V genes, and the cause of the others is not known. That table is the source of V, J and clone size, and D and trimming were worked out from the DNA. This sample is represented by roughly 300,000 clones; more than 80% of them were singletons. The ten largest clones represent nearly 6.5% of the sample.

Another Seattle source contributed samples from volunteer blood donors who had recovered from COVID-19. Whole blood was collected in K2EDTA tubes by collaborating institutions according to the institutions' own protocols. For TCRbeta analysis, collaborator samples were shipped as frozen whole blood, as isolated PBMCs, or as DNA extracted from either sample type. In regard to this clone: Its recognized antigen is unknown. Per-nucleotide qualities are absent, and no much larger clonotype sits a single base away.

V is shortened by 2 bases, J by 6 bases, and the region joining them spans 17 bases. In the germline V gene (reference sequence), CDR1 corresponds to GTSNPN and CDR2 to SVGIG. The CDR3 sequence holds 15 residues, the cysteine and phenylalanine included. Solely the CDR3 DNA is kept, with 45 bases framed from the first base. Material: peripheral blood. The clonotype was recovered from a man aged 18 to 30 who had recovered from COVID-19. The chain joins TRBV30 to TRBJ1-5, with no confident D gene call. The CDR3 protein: CAWSPNLQSSQPQHF. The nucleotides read TGTGCCTGGAGTCCCAACCTCCAGTCCAGTCAGCCCCAGCATTTT.